This TCR beta chain was found in a study of cytomegalovirus exposure and HLA in healthy donors. Study in general: Most donors, 70% to 85% of a few hundred genotyped, fell in the Caucasian-associated ancestry cluster.

The CDR3 is made up of 14 amino acids. CDR1 MNHEY and CDR2 SVGAGI come from the germline V gene. Unmatched junction bases numbered 9, after V lost 10 bases and J lost 5 bases. PCR was performed using 60 Vbeta and 13 Jbeta primers. The data were produced by immunoSEQ multiplex PCR, yet TCRdb's version contains in-frame clones alone and is incomplete. The sample has tens of thousands of clones; 72% are singletons. Notes on this clone: Its antigen is unidentified.

Study outcomes and limitations: A later examination showed that TCR association rates differed by HLA locus, with DRB1 most and HLA-C fewest. Presence/absence analyses assumed roughly uniform sequencing depth across donors.

This chain connects TRBV6-5 to TRBJ2-1, with TRBD2 identical over 9 bases. The origin of this receptor is a woman between 35 and 50 years old in good health and CMV-seropositive. The specimen was PBMCs. This CDR3 is CATKGLARNNEQFF. In DNA form, the CDR3 reads TGTGCCACCAAAGGACTAGCGCGAAACAATGAGCAGTTCTTC.